The sequence of this T cell receptor beta chain was determined in a study of identifying expanded T cells in peripheral blood. The assay was immunoSEQ multiplex PCR, and TCRdb's table has in-frame clones only and misses some. Of fewer than 60,000 clones listed, approximately 82% are singletons. Per the germline V gene, CDR1 is SGHVS and CDR2 is FQNEAQ. V gave up 4 bases and J gave up 5 bases, with 13 bases separating them. The CDR3 has 14 amino acids. Material for sequencing was blood. The rearrangement links TRBV7-8 to TRBJ2-3, with a possible D match to TRBD2 (6 bases). The clonotype originates from a person between 18 and 69 years old in good health. The chain's CDR3 is CASSSPLGGDTQYF. The CDR3 DNA follows: TGTGCCAGCAGCTCGCCCTTGGGAGGAGATACGCAGTATTTT.